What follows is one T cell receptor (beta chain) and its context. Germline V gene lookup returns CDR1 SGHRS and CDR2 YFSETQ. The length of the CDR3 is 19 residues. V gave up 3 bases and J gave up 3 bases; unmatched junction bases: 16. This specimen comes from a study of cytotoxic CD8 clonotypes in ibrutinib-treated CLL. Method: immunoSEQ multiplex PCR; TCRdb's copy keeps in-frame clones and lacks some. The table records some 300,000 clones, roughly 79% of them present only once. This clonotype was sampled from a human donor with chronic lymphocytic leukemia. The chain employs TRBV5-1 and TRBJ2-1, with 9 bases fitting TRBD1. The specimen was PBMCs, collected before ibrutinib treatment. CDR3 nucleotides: TGCGCCAGCAGCTCCCCCGGGGACAGGGTGAGAGGGGACTACAATGAGCAGTTCTTC. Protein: CASSSPGDRVRGDYNEQFF. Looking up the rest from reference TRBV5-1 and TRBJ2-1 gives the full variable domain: KAGVTQTPRYLIKTRGQQVTLSCSPISGHRSVSWYQQTPGQGLQFLFEYFSETQRNKGNFPGRFSGRQFSNSRSEMNVSTLELGDSALYLCASSSPGDRVRGDYNEQFFGPGTRLTVL.